Listed below are T cell receptor beta chains from one sample, sequenced in a study of neurological immune-mediated disorders. TCRdb re-called the 5' RACE reads through MiXCR, storing one row per CDR3 protein. The sample includes approximately 19,000 distinct CDR3 sequences, around 7.6% of them seen just once. The sequenced sample consisted of CD8+ T cells from blood. These receptors came from a woman aged 25 to 45 with HTLV-1-associated myelopathy (HAM/TSP). The CDR3 runs from the conserved cysteine through the conserved F or W. A D gene is named only where the DNA matches it firmly. Size tells how often a clone was seen (once, few, many) or the class of an expanded clone, and some rows leave it out.

V: TRBV11-2
D: -
J: TRBJ1-2
size: many
CDR3: CASSLDPLTPPGYGYTF
DNA: TGTGCCAGCAGCTTAGATCCTCTGACTCCGCCGGGCTATGGCTACACCTTC

V: TRBV6-5
D: -
J: TRBJ2-7
size: many
CDR3: CASSYSRFGGDYEQYF
DNA: TGTGCCAGCAGTTACTCCCGGTTCGGGGGAGACTACGAGCAGTACTTC

V: TRBV5-1
D: -
J: TRBJ2-1
size: many
CDR3: CASSPIEGQGFNEQFF
DNA: TGCGCCAGCAGTCCGATTGAGGGGCAGGGGTTCAATGAGCAGTTCTTC

V: TRBV7-9
D: -
J: TRBJ1-1
size: many
CDR3: CASSFQGRVNTEAFF
DNA: TGTGCCAGCAGCTTTCAGGGGAGGGTGAACACTGAAGCTTTCTTT

V: TRBV3-1
D: -
J: TRBJ2-2
size: -
CDR3: CASSQVRGHSGELFF
DNA: TGTGCCAGCAGCCAAGTCAGGGGCCACTCAGGGGAGCTGTTTTTT

V: TRBV25-1
D: -
J: TRBJ2-2
size: many
CDR3: CASGLNMVTGELFF
DNA: TGTGCCAGCGGGCTGAATATGGTCACCGGGGAGCTGTTTTTT

V: TRBV20-1
D: -
J: TRBJ1-1
size: many
CDR3: CSASRSVVWGEAFF
DNA: TGCAGTGCTAGTCGGTCGGTGGTGTGGGGTGAAGCTTTCTTT

V: TRBV10-3
D: -
J: TRBJ1-3
size: -
CDR3: CAISEGRNSGNTIYF
DNA: TGTGCCATCAGTGAAGGACGGAACTCTGGAAACACCATATATTTT

V: TRBV30
D: -
J: TRBJ1-1
size: many
CDR3: CAWSVGSSPEEKAFF
DNA: TGTGCCTGGAGTGTTGGCTCATCGCCCGAAGAGAAGGCTTTCTTT

V: TRBV20-1
D: -
J: TRBJ1-2
size: many
CDR3: CSASLRGSPSPNYGYTF
DNA: TGCAGTGCTAGTTTACGTGGCAGCCCCTCCCCTAACTATGGCTACACCTTC

V: TRBV11-1
D: TRBD1
J: TRBJ1-2
size: few
CDR3: CASRLDRGLPYGYTF
DNA: TGTGCCAGCAGACTTGACAGGGGGCTTCCTTATGGCTACACCTTC

V: TRBV7-2
D: TRBD1
J: TRBJ1-2
size: many
CDR3: CASSKSGTGVYGYTF
DNA: TGTGCCAGCAGCAAATCCGGGACAGGAGTCTATGGCTACACCTTC

V: TRBV7-9
D: TRBD1
J: TRBJ1-5
size: many
CDR3: CASSLGQQSNQPQHF
DNA: TGTGCCAGCAGCTTGGGACAGCAAAGCAATCAGCCCCAGCATTTT

V: TRBV18
D: -
J: TRBJ2-1
size: once
CDR3: CASSPITSSDEQFF
DNA: TGTGCCAGCTCACCAATCACTAGCAGTGATGAGCAGTTCTTC

V: TRBV7-8
D: -
J: TRBJ1-2
size: many
CDR3: CASSFSSSPLTGYTF
DNA: TGTGCCAGCAGCTTCAGTTCTAGCCCCTTGACAGGCTACACCTTC

V: TRBV19
D: TRBD2
J: TRBJ2-7
size: many
CDR3: CASSTKTSGTYEQYF
DNA: TGTGCCAGTAGTACTAAGACTAGCGGAACCTACGAGCAGTACTTC

V: TRBV5-1
D: -
J: TRBJ2-7
size: many
CDR3: CASSLIPGRAAEGQYF
DNA: TGCGCCAGCAGCTTGATTCCAGGACGGGCGGCCGAGGGACAGTACTTC

V: TRBV29-1
D: -
J: TRBJ2-1
size: many
CDR3: CSVVSGSLNEQFF
DNA: TGCAGCGTTGTTTCAGGGTCGTTGAATGAGCAGTTCTTC

V: TRBV18
D: -
J: TRBJ2-3
size: many
CDR3: CASSLRSDTQYF
DNA: TGTGCCAGCTCACTTCGGTCAGATACGCAGTATTTT

V: TRBV7-8
D: -
J: TRBJ1-1
size: many
CDR3: CASLAGGTEAFF
DNA: TGTGCCAGCCTGGCTGGTGGCACTGAAGCTTTCTTT

V: TRBV20-1
D: -
J: TRBJ1-1
size: many
CDR3: CSARDPENTEAFF
DNA: TGCAGTGCTAGAGACCCGGAGAACACTGAAGCTTTCTTT

V: TRBV5-6
D: -
J: TRBJ2-7
size: few
CDR3: CASSLSGYEQYF
DNA: TGTGCCAGCAGCTTGTCTGGGTACGAGCAGTACTTC

V: TRBV5-1
D: TRBD2
J: TRBJ2-1
size: many
CDR3: CASSPRTGLAGRNNEQFF
DNA: TGCGCCAGCAGCCCGCGAACTGGACTAGCGGGGAGAAACAATGAGCAGTTCTTC

V: TRBV10-3
D: -
J: TRBJ2-7
size: many
CDR3: CAISESFDSEQYF
DNA: TGTGCCATCAGTGAGTCTTTCGATTCCGAGCAGTACTTC

V: TRBV5-1
D: -
J: TRBJ1-1
size: many
CDR3: CASSLGGGGDTEAFF
DNA: TGCGCCAGCAGCTTGGGTGGGGGTGGAGACACTGAAGCTTTCTTT

V: TRBV3-1
D: -
J: TRBJ2-6
size: many
CDR3: CASSLTNREIWSGANVLTF
DNA: TGTGCCAGCAGCCTAACCAACAGGGAAATCTGGTCTGGGGCCAACGTCCTGACTTTC

V: TRBV20-1
D: TRBD1
J: TRBJ2-7
size: medium-sized
CDR3: CSSQNRDSYEQYF
DNA: TGCAGTTCTCAAAACCGGGACAGCTACGAGCAGTACTTC

V: TRBV20-1
D: TRBD1
J: TRBJ1-2
size: -
CDR3: CSASTGDTISYGYIF
DNA: TGCAGTGCTTCAACAGGGGACACAATCAGCTATGGCTACATCTTC

V: TRBV7-9
D: -
J: TRBJ2-3
size: many
CDR3: CASSYSVDTQYF
DNA: TGTGCCAGCAGCTACTCAGTAGATACGCAGTATTTT

V: TRBV12-3/TRBV12-4
D: -
J: TRBJ2-2
size: many
CDR3: CASSARRSGELFF
DNA: TGTGCCAGCAGTGCACGTAGGTCCGGGGAGCTGTTTTTT

V: TRBV13
D: TRBD1
J: TRBJ1-6
size: many
CDR3: CASSLGGGNSPLHF
DNA: TGTGCCAGCAGCTTAGGAGGGGGCAATTCACCCCTCCACTTT

V: TRBV6-5
D: -
J: TRBJ2-3
size: many
CDR3: CASIGPSTDTQYF
DNA: TGTGCCAGCATAGGGCCTAGCACAGATACGCAGTATTTT

V: TRBV7-8
D: -
J: TRBJ2-3
size: many
CDR3: CASSPAQRNTDTQYF
DNA: TGTGCCAGCAGCCCGGCCCAGCGGAACACAGATACGCAGTATTTT

V: TRBV12-3/TRBV12-4
D: -
J: TRBJ2-7
size: many
CDR3: CASSLGVDYEQYF
DNA: TGTGCCAGCAGTTTAGGGGTGGACTACGAGCAGTACTTC

V: TRBV5-6
D: TRBD2
J: TRBJ2-3
size: -
CDR3: CASSLFGGATDTQYF
DNA: TGTGCCAGCAGCTTATTCGGGGGGGCCACAGATACGCAGTATTTT

V: TRBV7-9
D: -
J: TRBJ1-1
size: many
CDR3: CASSAVGVDEAFF
DNA: TGTGCCAGCAGCGCGGTAGGGGTGGATGAAGCTTTCTTT

V: TRBV3-1
D: -
J: TRBJ2-2
size: many
CDR3: CASSQGLELFF
DNA: TGTGCCAGCAGCCAAGGGTTAGAGCTGTTTTTT

V: TRBV20-1
D: -
J: TRBJ1-5
size: many
CDR3: CSASRPGEPQHF
DNA: TGCAGTGCTAGTAGGCCCGGAGAGCCCCAGCATTTT

V: TRBV25-1
D: TRBD1
J: TRBJ1-5
size: medium-sized
CDR3: CASRWTGYADLSNQPQHF
DNA: TGTGCCAGCAGATGGACAGGTTATGCGGATTTGAGCAATCAGCCCCAGCATTTT

V: TRBV20-1
D: -
J: TRBJ2-1
size: many
CDR3: CSARADQKKDRNEQFF
DNA: TGCAGTGCTAGAGCCGATCAAAAAAAAGATAGGAATGAGCAGTTCTTC

V: TRBV5-1
D: -
J: TRBJ1-1
size: many
CDR3: CASSLVGGAGTFF
DNA: TGCGCCAGCAGCTTGGTGGGTGGGGCGGGCACTTTCTTT

V: TRBV27
D: TRBD1
J: TRBJ1-1
size: many
CDR3: CASSGFQGVWTEAFF
DNA: TGTGCCAGCAGTGGCTTCCAGGGGGTCTGGACTGAAGCTTTCTTT

V: TRBV29-1
D: TRBD1
J: TRBJ1-2
size: many
CDR3: CSVEGATGDTYGYTF
DNA: TGCAGCGTTGAAGGTGCGACAGGGGACACCTATGGCTACACCTTC

V: TRBV15
D: -
J: TRBJ2-3
size: many
CDR3: CATSRDYEGGTTQYF
DNA: TGTGCCACCAGCAGAGATTACGAGGGGGGCACTACGCAGTATTTT

V: TRBV5-6
D: -
J: TRBJ2-5
size: many
CDR3: CASSFVDGKETQYF
DNA: TGTGCCAGCAGCTTTGTGGATGGAAAAGAGACCCAGTACTTC

V: TRBV2
D: TRBD1
J: TRBJ2-3
size: many
CDR3: CASSQGASGTGRDTQYF
DNA: TGTGCCAGCAGCCAAGGGGCATCCGGGACAGGGAGGGATACGCAGTATTTT

V: TRBV27
D: -
J: TRBJ2-2
size: many
CDR3: CASSLGTSGELFF
DNA: TGTGCCAGCAGTTTAGGGACATCCGGGGAGCTGTTTTTT

V: TRBV9
D: TRBD1
J: TRBJ1-1
size: -
CDR3: CASSGTGTGGTEAFF
DNA: TGTGCCAGCAGCGGCACCGGGACAGGAGGCACTGAAGCTTTCTTT

V: TRBV19
D: -
J: TRBJ1-5
size: many
CDR3: CASSIGGLGNQPQHF
DNA: TGTGCCAGTAGTATTGGGGGCTTGGGCAATCAGCCCCAGCATTTT

V: TRBV2
D: -
J: TRBJ2-3
size: many
CDR3: CAGETVTDTQYF
DNA: TGTGCCGGCGAGACTGTCACAGATACGCAGTATTTT